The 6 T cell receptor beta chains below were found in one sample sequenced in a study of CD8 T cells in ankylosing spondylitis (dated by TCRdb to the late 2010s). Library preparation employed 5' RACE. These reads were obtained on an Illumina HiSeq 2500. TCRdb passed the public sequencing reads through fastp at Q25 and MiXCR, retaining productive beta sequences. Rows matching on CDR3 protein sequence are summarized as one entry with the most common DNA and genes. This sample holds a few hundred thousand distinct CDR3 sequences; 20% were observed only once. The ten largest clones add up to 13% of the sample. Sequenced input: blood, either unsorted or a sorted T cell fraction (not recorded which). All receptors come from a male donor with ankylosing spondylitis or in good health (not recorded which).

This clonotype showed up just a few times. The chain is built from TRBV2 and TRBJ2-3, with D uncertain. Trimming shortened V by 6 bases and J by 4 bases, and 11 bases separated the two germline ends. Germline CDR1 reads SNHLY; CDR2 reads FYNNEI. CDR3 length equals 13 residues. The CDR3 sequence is CASRAQGPDTQYF. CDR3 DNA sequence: TGTGCCAGCAGGGCTCAAGGGCCAGATACGCAGTATTTT.

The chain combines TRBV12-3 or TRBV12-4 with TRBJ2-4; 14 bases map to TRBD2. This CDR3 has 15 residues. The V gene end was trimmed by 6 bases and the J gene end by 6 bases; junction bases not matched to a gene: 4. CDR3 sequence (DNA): TGTGCCAGCAGGGGGGGACTAGCGGGGGTAAACATTCAGTACTTC. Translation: CASRGGLAGVNIQYF.

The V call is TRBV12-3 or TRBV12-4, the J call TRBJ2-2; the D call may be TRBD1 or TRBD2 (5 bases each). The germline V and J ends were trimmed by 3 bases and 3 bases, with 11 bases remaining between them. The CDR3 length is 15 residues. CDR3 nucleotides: TGTGCCAGCAGTTTCCGGGGCCCGCACACCGGGGAGCTGTTTTTT. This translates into CASSFRGPHTGELFF.

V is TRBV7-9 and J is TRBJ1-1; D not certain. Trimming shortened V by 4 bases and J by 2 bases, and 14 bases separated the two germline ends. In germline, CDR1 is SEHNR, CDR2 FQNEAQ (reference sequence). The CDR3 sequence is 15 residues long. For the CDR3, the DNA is TGTGCCAGCAGCTACACTCCCGGATTCAACACTGAAGCTTTCTTT. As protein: CASSYTPGFNTEAFF.

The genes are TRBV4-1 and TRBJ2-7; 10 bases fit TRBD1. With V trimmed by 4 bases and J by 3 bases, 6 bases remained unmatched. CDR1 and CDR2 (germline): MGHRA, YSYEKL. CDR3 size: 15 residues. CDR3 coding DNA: TGCGCCAGCAGCCTTACCGGGACAGGGGACTACGAGCAGTACTTC. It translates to CASSLTGTGDYEQYF.

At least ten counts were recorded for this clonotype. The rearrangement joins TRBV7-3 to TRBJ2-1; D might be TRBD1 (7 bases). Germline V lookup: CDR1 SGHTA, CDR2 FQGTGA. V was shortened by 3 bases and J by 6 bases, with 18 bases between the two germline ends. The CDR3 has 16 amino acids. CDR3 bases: TGTGCCAGCAGCTTGTATGGAGGGGGCAAGAGCAATGAGCAGTTCTTC. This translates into CASSLYGGGKSNEQFF.